The clone carrying this T cell receptor (beta chain) was seen more than once but under ten times. It may be a read error: a sequence one base away is much more abundant. Three rounds of nested PCR, following a modified ARM-PCR protocol, produced the TCRbeta library. MiXCR was run by TCRdb on the multiplex PCR reads, yielding one entry per CDR3 protein. The sample contains tens of thousands of distinct CDR3 sequences, just over 65% of which appear only once. This sample is part of a study of tumor and adjacent non-tumor tissue in lung cancer. Study summary: Some 3.9 million productive TCRbeta reads were obtained per sample on average.

Germline CDR1 is ENHRY and CDR2 is SYGVKD. The CDR3 length is 13 residues. RNA was extracted from bulk tissue without any cell sorting. V usage is TRBV10-3 and J usage is TRBJ2-2; TRBD2 is a possible D gene (5 bases). The receptor was derived from a man in his sixties with non-small cell lung cancer. Material for sequencing was lung tumor tissue. The CDR3 is CAISRSNTGELLF. The CDR3 bases are TGTGCCATCAGCCGTTCTAACACCGGGGAGCTGCTTTTT.